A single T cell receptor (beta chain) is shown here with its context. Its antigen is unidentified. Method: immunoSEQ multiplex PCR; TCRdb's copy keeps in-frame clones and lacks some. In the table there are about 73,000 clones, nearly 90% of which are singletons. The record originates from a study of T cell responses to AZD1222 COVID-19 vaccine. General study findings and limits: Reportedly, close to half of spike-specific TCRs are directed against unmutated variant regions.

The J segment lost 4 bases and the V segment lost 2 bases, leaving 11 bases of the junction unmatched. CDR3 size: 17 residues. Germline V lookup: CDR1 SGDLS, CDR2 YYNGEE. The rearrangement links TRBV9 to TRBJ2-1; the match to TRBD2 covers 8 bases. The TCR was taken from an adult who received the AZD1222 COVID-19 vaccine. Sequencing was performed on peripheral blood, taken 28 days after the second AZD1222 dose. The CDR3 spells CASSVGRTGGAYNEQFF. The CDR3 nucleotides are TGTGCCAGCAGCGTTGGGCGTACGGGAGGGGCTTACAATGAGCAGTTCTTC.